The text below deals with one T cell receptor beta chain. Other DNA sequences in the same sample also yield this CDR3. This table comes from immunoSEQ multiplex PCR, and its TCRdb copy is limited to in-frame clones, with some not included. This sample has about 60,000 clones, with approximately 86% found just once. The sample originates from a study of technical replicates of blood from several donors. CDR1 LGHNA and CDR2 YSLEER come from the germline V gene. V shed 4 bases, J shed 7 bases, and the junction held 11 bases outside the gene matches. This CDR3 region has 16 residues. The chain employs TRBV4-3 and TRBJ2-2; 8 bases are shared with TRBD1. The sequenced material came from PBMCs. This clonotype was obtained from a human donor in good health. Some clones in this sample may be carry-over from other donors' samples. CDR3 DNA: TGCGCCAGCAGCCGAGAAGGGACAGGAGTCGGCGGGGAGCTGTTTTTT. It yields the protein CASSREGTGVGGELFF.